This entry lists 13 T cell receptor beta chains sequenced from one sample in a study of T cell responses to AZD1222 COVID-19 vaccine (dated by TCRdb to the early 2020s). The meaning of the sample's time point label: baseline before first vaccination. The library was made by the immunoSEQ multiplex PCR assay. TCRdb provides this immuneACCESS table in a form limited to in-frame rearrangements. Some clones are lacking; in checked studies, under half of them reflect an unresolved V gene, and why the rest are absent is not known. Here the sample has 60,000 or so clones; approximately 82% occur a single time. The ten most abundant clones make up roughly 20% of the sample. The sample was peripheral blood, taken on day 0 of AZD1222 vaccination. The origin of the receptors is an adult in good health.

This clone was seen a single time. The gene calls are TRBV5-6 and TRBJ2-3; no clear D gene. CDR3 size: 16 residues. Germline V lookup: CDR1 SGHDT, CDR2 YYEEEE. The V end was cut by 1 base, the J end by 5 bases, with 17 bases between. CDR3 nucleotide sequence: TGTGCCAGCAGCTTGTTGGTTTCTACCTTCATAGATACGCAGTATTTT. Translation gives CASSLLVSTFIDTQYF.

This sequence joins TRBV5-1 and TRBJ2-1; 15 bases line up with TRBD2. From germline, CDR1 is SGHRS and CDR2 YFSETQ. The CDR3 is made up of 17 amino acids. The ends lost 3 bases at V and 6 bases at J; junction bases unmatched: 7. The CDR3 coding sequence is TGCGCCAGCAGCTCAGGACTAGCGGGAGGGCCTCGCAATGAGCAGTTCTTC. It translates to CASSSGLAGGPRNEQFF.

The chain carries TRBV25-1 and TRBJ2-7; no firm D call. Germline V gene data show CDR1 as MGHDK and CDR2 as SYGVNS. The CDR3 totals 12 residues. Trimming removed 2 bases at V and 7 bases at J, with 9 bases between. In DNA, the CDR3 is TGTGCCAGCAGTGAAGACTGGGGAGAGCAGTACTTC. Encoded protein: CASSEDWGEQYF.

This chain uses TRBV6-2 or TRBV6-3 with TRBJ2-7, with 7 nucleotides matching TRBD1. The V segment lost 1 base and the J segment 0 bases; nucleotides outside the gene matches: 6. The CDR3 is 16 amino acids. Per the germline V gene, CDR1 is MNHEY and CDR2 is SVGEGT. The CDR3 loop reads CASSYYPGQFSYEQYF. The DNA for the CDR3 is TGTGCCAGCAGTTACTATCCGGGACAGTTCTCCTACGAGCAGTACTTC.

V is TRBV7-9 and J is TRBJ2-3; D is possibly TRBD1 (5 bases). CDR3 size: 15 residues. The ends were cut back, 1 base at V and 0 bases at J, with 8 bases in the middle. Germline CDR1 reads SEHNR; CDR2 reads FQNEAQ (reference sequence). Here the CDR3 reads CASSLGGTSTDTQYF. The CDR3 DNA follows: TGTGCCAGCAGCTTAGGGGGCACTAGCACAGATACGCAGTATTTT.

This chain connects TRBV19 to TRBJ1-1; TRBD1 aligns across 8 bases. V lost 4 bases, J lost 4 bases, and 2 bases stayed unmatched. Germline CDR1 reads LNHDA; CDR2 reads SQIVND (reference sequence). This CDR3 comprises 13 residues. Here the CDR3 DNA reads TGTGCCAGTAGTACACAGGGGGGCACTGAAGCTTTCTTT. Amino acid sequence: CASSTQGGTEAFF.

This clone was found many times. The V call is TRBV7-2, the J call TRBJ2-1; D possibly corresponds to TRBD2 (6 bases). Germline V CDR1 and CDR2: SGHTA, FQGNSA. V gave up 5 bases and J gave up 8 bases, with 16 bases separating them. This CDR3 has 14 amino acids. CDR3 bases: TGTGCCAGCAGCCTGGGACTTTCATGGGATGAGCAGTTCTTC. Its protein is CASSLGLSWDEQFF.

V is TRBV4-2 and J is TRBJ2-7; 10 bases agree with TRBD2. The CDR3 totals 16 residues. CDR1 and CDR2 from the germline V gene are LGHNA and YNFKEQ. The V and J ends lost 2 bases and 0 bases, in that order; junction bases with no gene match: 4. The CDR3 DNA follows: TGTGCCAGCAGCCAAAGTAGCGGGGGGAGCTCCTACGAGCAGTACTTC. Residues: CASSQSSGGSSYEQYF.

This rearrangement joins TRBV6-2 or TRBV6-3 to TRBJ1-5; D gene uncertain. From germline, CDR1 is MNHEY and CDR2 SVGEGT. V was cut by 2 bases and J by 0 bases, with 11 bases left in between. The CDR3 runs to 16 residues. The CDR3 DNA follows: TGTGCCAGCAGTTACGGGCCACATTATAGCAATCAGCCCCAGCATTTT. Protein sequence: CASSYGPHYSNQPQHF.

This clone showed up just a few times. The chain employs TRBV6-5 and TRBJ2-1, with 7 bases that match TRBD1. Germline CDR1 and CDR2: MNHEY and SVGAGI. This CDR3 has 15 amino acids. Trimming cost V 6 bases and J 1 base; bases outside gene matches: 6. The CDR3 nucleotides are TGTGCCAGCAGCCGTGACAGGGAATCCTACAATGAGCAGTTCTTC. This sequence encodes CASSRDRESYNEQFF.

The chain combines TRBV7-3 with TRBJ2-7, with D tentatively TRBD2 (6 bases). The V end lost 4 bases, the J end lost 5 bases, and 27 bases lay between the germline ends. Germline V gene data show CDR1 as SGHTA and CDR2 as FQGTGA. The CDR3 runs 18 residues. CDR3 sequence: CASSSAPHPGECRNEQYV. The CDR3 nucleotides are TGTGCCAGCAGCTCCGCCCCCCACCCGGGAGAATGCAGGAACGAGCAGTACGTC.

CDR3 sequence (DNA): TGCGCCAGCAGCCAAGATAGGGGGGCTTCATTCTATGGCTACACCTTC. It translates to CASSQDRGASFYGYTF. V is TRBV4-3 and J is TRBJ1-2, with a tentative D call TRBD1 (6 bases). V was shortened by 0 bases and J by 4 bases, with 15 bases between the two germline ends. The CDR3 covers 16 residues. CDR1 and CDR2 (germline): LGHNA, YSLEER.

V gene TRBV30 combines with J gene TRBJ1-5, with D tentatively TRBD1 (5 bases). The germline V gene encodes CDR1 GTSNPN and CDR2 SVGIG (reference sequence). There are 15 residues in the CDR3. V was clipped by 0 bases and J by 2 bases, with 11 bases between them. The CDR3 sequence: CAWSVGDSGNQPQHF. Here the CDR3 DNA reads TGTGCCTGGAGTGTAGGGGATAGTGGCAATCAGCCCCAGCATTTT.